The 11 T cell receptor beta chains given below trace back to one sample, sequenced in a study of identical twins (dated by TCRdb to about 2016). Receptor amplification or capture employed 5' RACE. Reads for this sample came from an Illumina HiSeq 2000. TCRdb ran its own pipeline on the public reads, namely fastp trimming at Q25 and MiXCR clone calling, and kept in-frame beta chains. Rows with a matching CDR3 protein are joined into one entry that keeps the most common DNA and genes. The sample table shows 1.5 million to 2 million distinct CDR3 sequences, and more than 30% are seen once. In total, the top ten clones hold about 0.27% of the sample. What was sequenced was cord blood. These receptors were obtained from a newborn girl in good health.

V gene TRBV7-2 combines with J gene TRBJ2-1; 7 bases fit TRBD2. V was pared by 1 base and J by 9 bases, with 9 bases of the junction left unmatched. This CDR3 has 15 residues. In germline, CDR1 is SGHTA, CDR2 FQGNSA. CDR3 DNA sequence: TGTGCCAGCAGCTTAGTAAGCGGGGCGAATCGTGAGCAGTTCTTC. Translated: CASSLVSGANREQFF. Filled out from reference TRBV7-2 and TRBJ2-1, the complete variable domain reads GAGVSQSPSNKVTEKGKDVELRCDPISGHTALYWYRQSLGQGLEFLIYFQGNSAPDKSGLPSDRFSAERTGGSVSTLTIQRTQQEDSAVYLCASSLVSGANREQFFGPGTRLTVL.

This clonotype came up many times. The chain joins TRBV29-1 to TRBJ2-1; D not resolved. The length of the CDR3 is 12 residues. The V end lost 4 bases, the J end lost 3 bases, and 7 bases lay between the germline ends. CDR1 is SQVTM and CDR2 is ANQGSEA in the germline V gene. The CDR3 protein is CSVGYYYNEQFF. The CDR3 nucleotides are TGCAGCGTTGGATACTACTACAATGAGCAGTTCTTC.

This clonotype occurred a few times. The gene calls are TRBV4-2 and TRBJ1-4; no definite D call. Germline loops: CDR1 LGHNA, CDR2 YNFKEQ. The V and J ends lost 1 base and 0 bases respectively, with 12 bases between them. The CDR3 is 17 residues long. CDR3 coding DNA: TGTGCCAGCAGCCAAGGGGCACCAACTGCAACTAATGAAAAACTGTTTTTT. Protein product: CASSQGAPTATNEKLFF.

The chain employs TRBV5-1 and TRBJ1-1, with TRBD1 identical over 7 bases. Germline-derived CDR1 and CDR2 are SGHRS and YFSETQ. The V and J ends lost 1 base and 4 bases, in that order; junction bases with no gene match: 7. CDR3 length: 15 amino acids. The CDR3 sequence: CASSLLQGWGTEAFF. CDR3 nucleotide sequence: TGCGCCAGCAGCTTGCTACAGGGGTGGGGCACTGAAGCTTTCTTT.

In its sample, this clonotype was seen a few times. This sequence joins TRBV10-3 and TRBJ2-1, with D maybe TRBD2 (5 bases). The J call is in doubt because the DNA end fits TRBJ2-7 better. This CDR3 is 16 amino acids long. Germline assignment: CDR1 ENHRY and CDR2 SYGVKD. DNA for the CDR3: TGTGCCATCAGTGGATTTGGACTGAACTCCTACAATGAGCAGTACTTC. The encoded protein is CAISGFGLNSYNEQYF.

This clonotype was observed a handful of times. The chain links TRBV20-1 to TRBJ2-1, with 11 positions matching TRBD2. Germline trimming cut 5 bases from V and 6 bases from J; bases unmatched to any gene: 3. CDR3 size: 13 residues. Germline V gives CDR1 DFQATT, CDR2 SNEGSKA (reference sequence). CDR3 in amino acids: CSALSGRANEQFF. For the CDR3, the DNA is TGCAGTGCTCTTAGCGGGAGGGCCAATGAGCAGTTCTTC.

The gene calls are TRBV9 and TRBJ2-3; 8 nucleotides line up with TRBD2. The V segment lost 2 bases and the J segment 3 bases; nucleotides outside the gene matches: 11. CDR1 is SGDLS, CDR2 YYNGEE, per germline. The CDR3 loop spans 17 amino acids. CDR3 protein: CASSVGGASARTDTQYF. The CDR3 DNA sequence: TGTGCCAGCAGCGTCGGGGGGGCTAGCGCGAGGACAGATACGCAGTATTTT.

This clonotype was seen more than once but under ten times. The chain employs TRBV18 and TRBJ2-6; either TRBD1 or TRBD2 may supply D (5 bases each). The ends were cut back, 1 base at V and 0 bases at J, with 16 bases in the middle. The CDR3 extends over 19 amino acids. Germline V gene data show CDR1 as KGHSH and CDR2 as LQKENI. This CDR3 is CASSPRVGRISSGANVLTF. The CDR3 nucleotides read TGTGCCAGCTCACCACGAGTGGGACGGATCAGCTCTGGGGCCAACGTCCTGACTTTC.

With respect to this clonotype: A read error is possible here, since a much larger clone lies one base away. The rearrangement uses TRBV11-2 and TRBJ2-5, with D unresolved. Judging by the DNA end, TRBJ2-7 fits better; the J call may be wrong. CDR1 SGHAT and CDR2 FQNNGV come from the germline V gene. CDR3 length: 14 residues. CDR3 DNA: TGTGCCAGCAGCTCGATACCCAGTATCTACGAGCAGTACTTC. It is translated as CASSSIPSIYEQYF.

In DNA, the CDR3 is TGCGCCAGCAGCTGGGGACTAGCGGGAGATGGTGAGCAGTTCTTC. Amino acids: CASSWGLAGDGEQFF. The chain combines TRBV5-1 with TRBJ2-1, with 14 bases fitting TRBD2. In germline, CDR1 is SGHRS, CDR2 YFSETQ. Trimming at V came to 3 bases and at J to 9 bases, leaving 5 bases not matched to a gene. The CDR3 consists of 15 residues.

Comment on this clonotype: An end of the junction differs from the germline gene, which may be a read error. The chain links TRBV18 to TRBJ2-1; 7 bases are a match to TRBD2. The CDR3 contains 16 residues. Germline-derived CDR1 and CDR2 are KGHSH and LQKENI. The CDR3 nucleotides are TGTGCCAGCTTACCACTATCCGGGAGGCCCTACAATGAGCAGTTCTTC. This translates into CASLPLSGRPYNEQFF.